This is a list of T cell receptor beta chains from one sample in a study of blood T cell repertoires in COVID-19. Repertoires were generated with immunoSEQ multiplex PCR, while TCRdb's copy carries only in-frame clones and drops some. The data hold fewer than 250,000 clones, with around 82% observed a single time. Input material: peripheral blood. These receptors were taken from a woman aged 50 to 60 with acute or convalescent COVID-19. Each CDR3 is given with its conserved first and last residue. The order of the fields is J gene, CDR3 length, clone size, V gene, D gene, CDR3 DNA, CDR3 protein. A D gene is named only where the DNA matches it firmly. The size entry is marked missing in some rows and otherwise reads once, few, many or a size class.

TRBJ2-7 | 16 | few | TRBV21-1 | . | TGTGCCAGCACCTCCTGGCGGACTCGTTCCTCCTACGAGCAGTACTTC | CASTSWRTRSSYEQYF
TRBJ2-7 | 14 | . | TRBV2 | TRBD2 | TGTGCCAGCAAAAGGACTAGCGCGACCTACGAGCAGTACTTC | CASKRTSATYEQYF
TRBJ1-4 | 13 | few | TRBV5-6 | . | TGTGCCAGCAGCTCTGACATCGATGAAAAACTGTTTTTT | CASSSDIDEKLFF
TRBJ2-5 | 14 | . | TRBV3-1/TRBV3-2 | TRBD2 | TGTGCCAGCAGCGACGGGACTACCGTGGGGACCCAGTACTTC | CASSDGTTVGTQYF
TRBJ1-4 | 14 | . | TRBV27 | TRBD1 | TGTGCCAGCAGTCCTGGGACAGGGGAGGAAAAACTGTTTTTT | CASSPGTGEEKLFF
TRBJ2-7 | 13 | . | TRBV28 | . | TGTGCCAGCAGTTTTGTGGACTCCCTCGAGCAGTACTTC | CASSFVDSLEQYF
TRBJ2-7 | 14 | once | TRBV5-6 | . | TGTGCCAGCAGCGCCGGACTCCCCTCCTACGAGCAGTACTTC | CASSAGLPSYEQYF
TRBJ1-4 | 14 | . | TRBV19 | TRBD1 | TGTGCCAGTAGATACGGACAGGGGAATGAAAAACTGTTTTTT | CASRYGQGNEKLFF
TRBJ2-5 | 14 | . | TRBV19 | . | TGTGCCAGTAGTATAGTTTCCGGGTCAGAGACCCAGTACTTC | CASSIVSGSETQYF
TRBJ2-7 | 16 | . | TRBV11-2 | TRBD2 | TGTGCCAGCAGCCTCAGACTAGCCAAGGATGTCGACGAGCAGTACTTC | CASSLRLAKDVDEQYF
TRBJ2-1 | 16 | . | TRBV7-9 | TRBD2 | TGTGCCAGCAGCCTGGGGAGAGCGGGAATTCTTCATGAGCAGTTCTTC | CASSLGRAGILHEQFF
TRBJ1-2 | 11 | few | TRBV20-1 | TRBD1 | TGCAGTGCCGCGACAGGGAGCGGCTACACCTTC | CSAATGSGYTF
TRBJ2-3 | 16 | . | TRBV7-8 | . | TGTGCCAGCACTAAATCTGGAGGGTCGGTGGCAGATACGCAGTATTTT | CASTKSGGSVADTQYF
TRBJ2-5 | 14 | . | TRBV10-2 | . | TGCGCCAGCAAAAGACTATCTAACGAGGAGACCCAGTACTTC | CASKRLSNEETQYF
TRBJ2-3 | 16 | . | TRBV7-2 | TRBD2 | TGTGCCAGCAGCCCTAAGACTAGCGGGAGTCCGGATACGCAGTATTTT | CASSPKTSGSPDTQYF